The clone carrying this T cell receptor beta chain turned up a few times. The data were obtained in a study of T-cell reconstitution after alpha-beta-depleted transplantation in children. Unique molecular identifiers were used in preparing the TCRbeta library. TCRdb re-called the PCR reads through MiXCR, storing one row per CDR3 protein. Altogether 600,000 to 700,000 distinct CDR3 sequences are present, roughly 17% being singletons, with the ten largest covering about 1.1%. The CDR3 runs 19 residues. Trimming removed 6 bases from V and 0 bases from J, with 26 bases in between. Germline V gene sequence: CDR1 MNHEY, CDR2 SMNVEV (reference sequence).

The chain recombines TRBV27 with TRBJ1-1, with unresolved D. The source is a human donor who donated a stem cell graft to a child with acute myeloid leukemia. The starting material was PBMCs from the stem cell graft donor, obtained from the stem cell graft. CDR3 nucleotides: TGTGCCAGCAGCCATAGCCCCGAAGGCTGGCGGGTGATGAACACTGAAGCTTTCTTT. Translation gives CASSHSPEGWRVMNTEAFF.